A selection of T cell receptor beta chains follows, all from one sample in a study of technical replicates of blood from several donors. Data came from immunoSEQ multiplex PCR; TCRdb stores just in-frame clones and leaves some out. The table lists around 84,000 clones, approximately 94% of them singletons. Sequenced sample: T cells isolated from PBMCs. These receptors were taken from a human donor in good health. Both conserved end residues are part of each CDR3. A D gene is named only where the DNA matches it firmly. Expanded clones are given a class, and other clones once, few, many or no size at all.

>.|15|.|TRBV9|TRBJ2-2
TGTGCCAGCAGCGGTCCGGGGGTCCCCACCGGGGAGCTGTTTTTT
CASSGPGVPTGELFF
>.|15|.|TRBV7-9|TRBJ1-5
TGTGCCACGATGAAAGGGGAAGCGAGCAATCAGCCCCAGCATTTT
CATMKGEASNQPQHF
>.|16|.|TRBV10-2|TRBJ2-1
TGCGCCAGCAAGTTGGGGGGGGCCGTTTCCTACAATGAGCAGTTCTTC
CASKLGGAVSYNEQFF
>.|15|TRBD1|TRBV9|TRBJ1-5
TGTGCCAGCAGCAAGGGACAGGGTGCCAATCAGCCCCAGCATTTT
CASSKGQGANQPQHF
>.|14|.|TRBV6-6|TRBJ1-4
TGTGCCAGCAGGATCACAGGGCAACGGGAAAAACTGTTTTTT
CASRITGQREKLFF
>once|17|.|TRBV6-1|TRBJ2-6
TGTGCCAGCAGTGAATTCCGTCTCAGGGCTCGGGCCAACGTCCTGACTTTC
CASSEFRLRARANVLTF
>once|14|.|TRBV7-6|TRBJ1-1
TGTGCCAGCAGCTTAATCTCGACCGGGGATGAAGCTTTCTTT
CASSLISTGDEAFF
>.|13|.|TRBV5-6|TRBJ1-2
TGTGCCAGCAGCTTGGGGCAGAACTATGGCTACACCTTC
CASSLGQNYGYTF
>once|15|.|TRBV6-5|TRBJ2-3
TGTGCCAGCAGGATTTCAGGGTCCAGGGCAGATACGCAGTATTTT
CASRISGSRADTQYF
>.|16|TRBD2|TRBV11-2|TRBJ2-1
TGTGCCAGCAGCTCACCGCCGCGGGGGGTATGGAATGAGCAGTTCTTC
CASSSPPRGVWNEQFF
>.|13|TRBD1|TRBV28|TRBJ1-2
TGTGCCAGCAACCCCAGAGACAGGGTGAGCTACACCTTC
CASNPRDRVSYTF
>.|14|.|TRBV5-1|TRBJ1-4
TGCGCCAGCAGTAACCGCGCAACTAATGAAAAACTGTTTTTT
CASSNRATNEKLFF
>.|16|.|TRBV6-5|TRBJ1-4
TGTGCCAGCAGTTACTCGATGGCCACAACTAATGAAAAACTGTTTTTT
CASSYSMATTNEKLFF
>.|13|TRBD1|TRBV27|TRBJ1-5
TGTGCCAGCAGTTATACAGGGGATCAGCCCCAGCATTTT
CASSYTGDQPQHF
>.|14|.|TRBV6-6|TRBJ1-4
TGTGCCAGCAGTTACGTGTCAGGGCGTGAAAAACTGTTTTTT
CASSYVSGREKLFF
>.|15|.|TRBV6-4|TRBJ2-1
TGTGCCAGATTAGCAGAGGGGGGGTTCTACAATGAGCAGTTCTTC
CARLAEGGFYNEQFF
>.|15|.|TRBV9|TRBJ2-1
TGTGCCAGCAGCGTAGCGGAGGGCCGGTACAATGAGCAGTTCTTC
CASSVAEGRYNEQFF
>.|13|.|TRBV28|TRBJ2-7
TGTGCCAGCACCAATACTATTTTCTACGAGCAGTACTTC
CASTNTIFYEQYF
>.|14|TRBD1|TRBV19|TRBJ2-7
TGTGCCAGTAGTATTCTGGGACAGTCGTGGGAGCAGTACTTC
CASSILGQSWEQYF
>.|16|TRBD2|TRBV4-2|TRBJ2-4
TGTGCCAGCAGCCAAGTTAGCGGGGGACCGATTGACATTCAGTACTTC
CASSQVSGGPIDIQYF
>.|17|.|TRBV4-1|TRBJ2-5
TGCGCCAGCAGCTTCCGGCGGGCGGAGGGGACCCAAGAGACCCAGTACTTC
CASSFRRAEGTQETQYF
>few|13|.|TRBV5-1|TRBJ1-1
TGCGCCAGCAACGGGCAGGGTTTGACTGAAGCTTTCTTT
CASNGQGLTEAFF
>once|14|.|TRBV2|TRBJ1-4
TGTGCCAGCATTGGGGGCTCAACTAATGAAAAACTGTTTTTT
CASIGGSTNEKLFF
>.|14|.|TRBV7-2|TRBJ1-1
TGTGCCAGCAGACTAGACAGGTCGAACACTGAAGCTTTCTTT
CASRLDRSNTEAFF
>.|15|.|TRBV7-9|TRBJ1-1
TGTGCCAGCAGCACATCGGGGACTGGGAAATTTGAAGCTTTCTTT
CASSTSGTGKFEAFF
>.|14|.|TRBV5-6|TRBJ2-4
TGTGCCAGCAGCTTGCGATCAGGGATAAACATTCAGTACTTC
CASSLRSGINIQYF
>.|16|TRBD1|TRBV19|TRBJ1-4
TGTGCCAGTAGTATACCTTACGACAGGGCTAATGAAAAACTGTTTTTT
CASSIPYDRANEKLFF